This T cell receptor (beta chain) was sequenced for a study of shared T cell receptors in the human thymus. J gave up 3 bases and V 0 bases, and 9 bases lay outside the gene matches. The CDR3 is 17 amino acids. CDR1 LGHNA and CDR2 YSLEER come from the germline V gene. Generated by immunoSEQ multiplex PCR, the TCRdb table keeps only in-frame clones and is missing some. The repertoire holds around 730,000 clones, with around 85% as singletons. The data also belong to a second study, concerning human thymus T cells. That source adds: Samples came from healthy Finnish infants during open corrective cardiac surgery. Thymic tissue was derived from resections collected during corrective heart surgery.

The chain joins TRBV4-3 to TRBJ2-3, with 7 bases matching TRBD2. The TCR originated in a girl under three years old with a congenital heart defect. The material sequenced was thymocytes. CDR3 DNA: TGCGCCAGCAGCCAAGAAAATCCTAGCGGAACTACAGATACGCAGTATTTT. Translating gives CASSQENPSGTTDTQYF.